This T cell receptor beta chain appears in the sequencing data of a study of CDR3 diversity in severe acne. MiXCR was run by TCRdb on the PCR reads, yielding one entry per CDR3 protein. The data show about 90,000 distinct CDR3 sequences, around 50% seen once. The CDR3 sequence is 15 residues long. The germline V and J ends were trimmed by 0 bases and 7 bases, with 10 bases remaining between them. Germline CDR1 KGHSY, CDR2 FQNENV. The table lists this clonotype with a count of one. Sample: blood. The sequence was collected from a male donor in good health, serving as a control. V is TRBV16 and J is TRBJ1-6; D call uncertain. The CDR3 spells CASSQSPGPNSPLHF. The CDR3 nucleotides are TGTGCCAGCAGCCAATCCCCCGGCCCAAATTCACCCCTCCACTTT.